The source of this T cell receptor (beta chain) is a study of technical replicates of blood from several donors. Only in-frame clones appear in the TCRdb table, and some are missing; sequencing was by immunoSEQ multiplex PCR. Of roughly 79,000 clones listed, roughly 91% are singletons. The CDR3 has 15 residues. V was clipped by 6 bases and J by 6 bases; unmatched bases: 10. CDR1 and CDR2 (germline): ENHRY, SYGVKD. The genes are TRBV10-3 and TRBJ2-2; 7 bases line up with TRBD1. The clonotype originates from a human donor in good health. Some clones in this sample may be carry-over from other donors' samples. Sample: T cells isolated from PBMCs. The chain's CDR3 is CAIRSGTVIPGELFF. The CDR3 bases are TGTGCCATCAGATCCGGGACAGTGATCCCCGGGGAGCTGTTTTTT.